Each of the 22 T cell receptor beta chains below was sequenced from the same sample in a study of blood T cells in healthy people across ages. Primers used in a second PCR of roughly 7 to 12 cycles were a sample-barcoded 5' primer and a J-beta primer mix. One entry per CDR3 protein results from TCRdb running MiXCR on the 5' RACE reads. The sample yields 850,000 to 1,300,000 distinct CDR3 sequences, more than 40% seen once. The sequenced sample consisted of blood. The receptors stem from a woman aged 55-70 years in good health.

This clonotype was detected only a few times. The V gene is TRBV11-2, the J gene TRBJ2-7; D not certain. The V gene's germline CDR1 is SGHAT and CDR2 FQNNGV. The CDR3 loop spans 16 amino acids. Trimming left V 1 base short and J 3 bases short, with 16 bases between. The CDR3 nucleotides are TGTGCCAGCAGCTTAGGGTCCGGGCAGGCCTTCTACGAGCAGTACTTC. Its protein product is CASSLGSGQAFYEQYF.

V and J are TRBV18 and TRBJ2-5; weak D call: TRBD2 (5 bases). The V gene lost 2 bases and the J gene lost 1 base, with 11 bases spanning the gap. CDR3 size: 15 residues. Germline lookup yields CDR1 KGHSH and CDR2 LQKENI. The CDR3 DNA sequence: TGTGCCAGCTCACCATTTTTGGACTCCCAAGAGACCCAGTACTTC. Amino acid sequence: CASSPFLDSQETQYF.

The chain links TRBV20-1 to TRBJ2-3; TRBD2 aligns across 11 bases. There are 13 residues in the CDR3. The V gene end was trimmed by 5 bases and the J gene end by 8 bases; junction bases not matched to a gene: 6. CDR1 is DFQATT and CDR2 is SNEGSKA in the germline V gene (reference sequence). CDR3 nucleotides: TGCAGTGCTCAACTAGCGGGAGCACGTACGCAGTATTTT. Translated, it gives CSAQLAGARTQYF.

The chain is built from TRBV4-1 and TRBJ2-7; 7 bases line up with TRBD2. From germline, CDR1 is MGHRA and CDR2 YSYEKL. The CDR3 length is 16 residues. V trimming: 0 bases; J trimming: 2 bases; junction bases outside the gene matches: 7. CDR3 region: CASSQDRGRGPYEQYF. CDR3 in DNA: TGCGCCAGCAGCCAAGATCGAGGGAGGGGCCCCTACGAGCAGTACTTC.

Remarks on this clonotype: This may stem from a read error, because a much larger clone lies one nucleotide away. The V call is TRBV9, the J call TRBJ2-3; D is unresolved. The germline V gene has CDR1 SGDLS and CDR2 YYNGEE. The CDR3 is 14 amino acids. The CDR3 is CACSVDRTTDTQYF. The CDR3 nucleotides read TGTGCCTGCAGCGTAGATCGAACCACAGATACGCAGTATTTT.

This clonotype was recorded at least ten times. In nucleotides, the CDR3 is TGCAGTGCCCCCGTAGCGGGAGGTCACGGCGAGCAGTACTTC. Protein: CSAPVAGGHGEQYF. The genes are TRBV20-1 and TRBJ2-7, with 10 bases aligning to TRBD2. Looked up from germline, CDR1 is DFQATT and CDR2 is SNEGSKA (reference sequence). The CDR3 has 14 amino acids. V lost 6 bases and J lost 6; bases outside the gene matches: 11.

The chain has TRBV2 and TRBJ2-5; no firm D call. V lost 1 base, J lost 1 base, and 13 bases lay in between. The CDR3 consists of 16 residues. CDR1 SNHLY and CDR2 FYNNEI come from the germline V gene. The CDR3 reads CASSEGTGSSQETQYF. CDR3 bases: TGTGCCAGCAGTGAAGGGACGGGCAGTTCCCAAGAGACCCAGTACTTC.

This clonotype was detected only a few times. This chain joins TRBV5-1 and TRBJ2-3; TRBD1 matches at 10 bases. From germline, CDR1 is SGHRS and CDR2 YFSETQ. V dropped 4 bases and J dropped 1; count of bases not matched to a gene: 6. This CDR3 has 16 amino acids. CDR3 sequence: CASSGGTGARTDTQYF. In DNA form, the CDR3 reads TGCGCCAGCAGCGGTGGGACAGGGGCCCGCACAGATACGCAGTATTTT.

This clonotype showed up many times. V is TRBV29-1 and J is TRBJ2-1; 10 bases match TRBD1. After removal of 3 bases from V and 7 bases from J, the junction contained 6 bases not matched to a gene. Looked up from germline, CDR1 is SQVTM and CDR2 is ANQGSEA. The CDR3 consists of 14 residues. CDR3 sequence (DNA): TGCAGCGTTGAGGGGGACAGGGGAGGGAATGAGCAGTTCTTC. It yields the protein CSVEGDRGGNEQFF.

Of note for this clonotype: A much larger clone lies a single base off, so this may be a read error. The V call is TRBV3-1, the J call TRBJ2-3; D uncertain. Per the germline V gene, CDR1 is LGHDT and CDR2 is YNNKEL (reference sequence). V was clipped by 5 bases and J by 4 bases, with 7 bases between them. This CDR3 has 12 amino acids. The CDR3 nucleotides are TGTGCCAGCAGCTACGATCCAGATACGCAGTATTTT. This encodes CASSYDPDTQYF.

This clonotype was counted a single time. At one end, the junction sequence differs from germline, possibly due to a read error. The rearrangement links TRBV6-5 to TRBJ2-7; possibly TRBD1 for D (5 bases). The CDR3 is 15 amino acids. Germline V gene data show CDR1 as MNHEY and CDR2 as SVGAGI. The CDR3: CASSETRVGRREQHF. In DNA, the CDR3 is TGTGCCAGCAGTGAAACCCGGGTGGGGCGTCGAGAGCAGCACTTC.

This clonotype came up a few times. J is TRBJ2-4 and V is TRBV10-3, with TRBD1 identical over 10 bases. TRBJ2-7 matches the DNA end more closely, so the J call is doubtful. This CDR3 spans 17 amino acids. The germline gives CDR1 ENHRY, CDR2 SYGVKD. The CDR3 region is CAISGGGGDRGIYEQYF. The DNA of the CDR3 is TGTGCCATCAGTGGGGGAGGAGGGGACAGGGGAATATACGAGCAGTACTTC.

This clonotype was observed a handful of times. This sequence joins TRBV5-1 and TRBJ1-5; TRBD1 is a possible D gene (5 bases). V was pared by 2 bases and J by 6 bases, with 9 bases between. CDR1 SGHRS and CDR2 YFSETQ come from the germline V gene. CDR3 size: 13 residues. CDR3 residues: CASSLGGTQPQHF. CDR3 nucleotide sequence: TGCGCCAGCAGCTTAGGAGGGACTCAGCCCCAGCATTTT. Full variable domain (remainder filled in from reference TRBV5-1 and TRBJ1-5): KAGVTQTPRYLIKTRGQQVTLSCSPISGHRSVSWYQQTPGQGLQFLFEYFSETQRNKGNFPGRFSGRQFSNSRSEMNVSTLELGDSALYLCASSLGGTQPQHFGDGTRLSIL.

The chain couples TRBV4-2 to TRBJ2-7; 9 bases agree with TRBD2. Unmatched junction bases numbered 6, after V lost 1 base and J lost 5 bases. CDR1 and CDR2 from the germline V gene are LGHNA and YNFKEQ. The CDR3 spans 15 residues. CDR3 bases: TGTGCCAGCAGCCAAGTGGGGACTAGCAGTAACGAGCAGTACTTC. This sequence encodes CASSQVGTSSNEQYF.

J is TRBJ2-1 and V is TRBV7-8; 7 bases map to TRBD2. The CDR3 totals 14 residues. Germline V gene sequence: CDR1 SGHVS, CDR2 FQNEAQ. V shed 1 base, J shed 11 bases, and the junction held 8 bases outside the gene matches. CDR3 sequence (DNA): TGTGCCAGCAGCTTAGGAGGATCGGGGGGTAAGCAGTTCTTC. Translated: CASSLGGSGGKQFF.

This rearrangement joins TRBV20-1 to TRBJ2-1, with D perhaps matching TRBD1 (6 bases). Trimming removed 4 bases from V and 8 bases from J, with 12 bases in between. Germline loops: CDR1 DFQATT, CDR2 SNEGSKA (reference sequence). The CDR3 length is 12 residues. CDR3 loop: CSATLQGDEQFF. The CDR3 nucleotides are TGCAGTGCTACCCTACAGGGCGATGAGCAGTTCTTC.

The chain employs TRBV6-2 or TRBV6-3 and TRBJ2-5; unclear D gene. V was pared by 6 bases and J by 1 base, with 15 bases between. The CDR3 totals 15 residues. Per the germline V gene, CDR1 is MNHEY and CDR2 is SVGEGT. CDR3 sequence reads: CASSYGSRVQETQYF. The CDR3 DNA reads TGTGCCAGCAGCTACGGGTCTAGGGTCCAAGAGACCCAGTACTTC.

The chain employs TRBV10-3 and TRBJ2-5; TRBD1 is a possible D gene (6 bases). V was pared by 5 bases and J by 2 bases, with 6 bases between. CDR1 and CDR2 from the germline V gene are ENHRY and SYGVKD. This CDR3 spans 12 amino acids. The CDR3, as DNA: TGTGCCATCAGTACAGGGCAAGAGACCCAGTACTTC. This gives the protein CAISTGQETQYF.

This clonotype was counted between two and nine times. J is TRBJ2-1 and V is TRBV6-5; D not resolved. The CDR3 totals 15 residues. The V and J ends lost 0 bases and 3 bases respectively, with 9 bases between them. Germline V gives CDR1 MNHEY, CDR2 SVGAGI. The CDR3 DNA is TGTGCCAGCAGTTACTCGATTGACTTCTACAATGAGCAGTTCTTC. Translating gives CASSYSIDFYNEQFF.

V is TRBV11-2 and J is TRBJ2-5, with 8 bases matching TRBD1. The CDR3 covers 15 residues. Trimming at V came to 5 bases and at J to 4 bases, leaving 9 bases not matched to a gene. The germline V gene has CDR1 SGHAT and CDR2 FQNNGV. CDR3 DNA: TGTGCCAGCAGCCCGCGGACAGGGCCAGGAGAGACCCAGTACTTC. Translating it yields CASSPRTGPGETQYF. The full variable domain, in which reference TRBV11-2 and TRBJ2-5 provide the parts outside the CDR3, is EAGVAQSPRYKIIEKRQSVAFWCNPISGHATLYWYQQILGQGPKLLIQFQNNGVVDDSQLPKDRFSAERLKGVDSTLKIQPAKLEDSAVYLCASSPRTGPGETQYFGPGTRLLVL.

This clonotype was counted between two and nine times. The genes are TRBV7-2 and TRBJ2-3, with a weak D call TRBD1 (5 bases). This CDR3 is built from 16 residues. With 2 bases removed from V and 4 bases from J, the gap between germline ends came to 16 bases. CDR1 and CDR2 (germline): SGHTA, FQGNSA. Here the CDR3 reads CASSLSLGRAADTQYF. DNA of the CDR3: TGTGCCAGCAGCTTAAGTTTGGGCAGGGCCGCAGATACGCAGTATTTT.

The J gene is TRBJ1-1, the V gene TRBV9; D not certain. Per the germline V gene, CDR1 is SGDLS and CDR2 is YYNGEE. CDR3 length: 13 residues. Trimming stripped 0 bases from V and 0 bases from J, with 3 bases between. CDR3 loop: CASSVAVNTEAFF. CDR3 DNA: TGTGCCAGCAGCGTAGCAGTGAACACTGAAGCTTTCTTT.